Listed below are T cell receptor beta chains from one sample, sequenced in a study of memory CD4+ T cells and cytomegalovirus serostatus. Only in-frame clones appear in the TCRdb table, and some are missing; sequencing was by immunoSEQ multiplex PCR. The table records approximately 40,000 clones, 65% to 85% of them present only once. The source material was memory CD4+ T cells from blood. Source of these receptors: an adult in good health and CMV-seronegative. CDR3s include the opening cysteine and the closing phenylalanine or tryptophan. The order of the fields is clone size, V gene, D gene, J gene, CDR3 DNA, CDR3 protein. The D gene is left open where the match is weak. Size tells how often a clone was seen (once, few, many) or the class of an expanded clone, and some rows leave it out.

clone size: .
V gene: TRBV9
D gene: .
J gene: TRBJ1-2
CDR3 DNA: TGTGCCAGCAGCAAAGGGGGGAGCTATGGCTACACCTTC
CDR3 protein: CASSKGGSYGYTF

clone size: .
V gene: TRBV6-1
D gene: .
J gene: TRBJ2-6
CDR3 DNA: TGTGCCTCGAAAATGGCCAACGTCCTGACTTTC
CDR3 protein: CASKMANVLTF

clone size: .
V gene: TRBV30
D gene: TRBD2
J gene: TRBJ2-2
CDR3 DNA: TGTGCCTGGTCGGGACTAGCGAGCACCGGGGAGCTGTTTTTT
CDR3 protein: CAWSGLASTGELFF

clone size: few
V gene: TRBV18
D gene: .
J gene: TRBJ1-4
CDR3 DNA: TGTGCCAGCTCACCCGGGGTTAATGAAAAACTGTTTTTT
CDR3 protein: CASSPGVNEKLFF

clone size: .
V gene: TRBV19
D gene: TRBD1
J gene: TRBJ2-6
CDR3 DNA: TGTGCCAGTAGTGGCGACAGGGGGCTCTCTGGGGCCAACGTCCTGACTTTC
CDR3 protein: CASSGDRGLSGANVLTF

clone size: .
V gene: TRBV6-1
D gene: .
J gene: TRBJ1-2
CDR3 DNA: TGTGCCAGCAGCGTGCTTGAGGGACGTGGCTACACCTTC
CDR3 protein: CASSVLEGRGYTF

clone size: .
V gene: TRBV27
D gene: TRBD1
J gene: TRBJ2-1
CDR3 DNA: TGTGCCAGCAGTGAAACCGGGACAGGGATCTATGAGCAGTTCTTC
CDR3 protein: CASSETGTGIYEQFF

clone size: .
V gene: TRBV6-6
D gene: .
J gene: TRBJ1-1
CDR3 DNA: TGTGCCAGCAGTAGCAACCCGGCGGCGAACACTGAAGCTTTCTTT
CDR3 protein: CASSSNPAANTEAFF

clone size: .
V gene: TRBV19
D gene: .
J gene: TRBJ1-3
CDR3 DNA: TGTGCCAGTACCCCTATGGAAGGCAGTAGTTTCTTCTCTGGAAACACCATATATTTT
CDR3 protein: CASTPMEGSSFFSGNTIYF

clone size: once
V gene: TRBV7-2
D gene: .
J gene: TRBJ1-6
CDR3 DNA: TGTGCCAGCAGCTTAAACCCCCCGAGTTCACCCCTCCACTTT
CDR3 protein: CASSLNPPSSPLHF

clone size: .
V gene: TRBV10-2
D gene: .
J gene: TRBJ2-1
CDR3 DNA: TGCGCCAGCAGGAAACAGGGAAATGAGCAGTTCTTC
CDR3 protein: CASRKQGNEQFF

clone size: once
V gene: TRBV9
D gene: .
J gene: TRBJ2-5
CDR3 DNA: TGTGCCAGCAGCGTCGGGAAGACCCAGTACTTC
CDR3 protein: CASSVGKTQYF

clone size: .
V gene: TRBV6-1
D gene: .
J gene: TRBJ2-3
CDR3 DNA: TGTGCCAGCAAGGCGGGGACCCCCTGGTTAGATACGCAGTATTTT
CDR3 protein: CASKAGTPWLDTQYF

clone size: .
V gene: TRBV5-8
D gene: .
J gene: TRBJ1-1
CDR3 DNA: TGTGCCAGCAAGCCGGTCCAGGGATGGAGCACTGAAGCTTTCTTT
CDR3 protein: CASKPVQGWSTEAFF

clone size: .
V gene: TRBV5-4
D gene: .
J gene: TRBJ2-3
CDR3 DNA: TGTGCCAGCAGCTTGTCCAACACAGATACGCAGTATTTT
CDR3 protein: CASSLSNTDTQYF

clone size: .
V gene: TRBV20-1
D gene: .
J gene: TRBJ1-2
CDR3 DNA: TGCAGTGCAAGGGGAGACTATGGCTACACCTTC
CDR3 protein: CSARGDYGYTF

clone size: .
V gene: TRBV2
D gene: .
J gene: TRBJ1-3
CDR3 DNA: TGTGCCAGCAGTGAAGATCAGAGCCCTGGAAACACCATATATTTT
CDR3 protein: CASSEDQSPGNTIYF

clone size: once
V gene: TRBV10-3
D gene: .
J gene: TRBJ2-7
CDR3 DNA: TGTGCCATCAGTGAGTCATTGGCTTACGGATCCTACGAGCAGTACTTC
CDR3 protein: CAISESLAYGSYEQYF

clone size: .
V gene: TRBV5-1
D gene: .
J gene: TRBJ2-5
CDR3 DNA: TGCGCCAGCAGCTTTACTACCGAAGAGACCCAGTACTTC
CDR3 protein: CASSFTTEETQYF

clone size: once
V gene: TRBV7-2
D gene: .
J gene: TRBJ1-1
CDR3 DNA: TGTGCCAGCAGCCCCCGAGGGGGTATGAGGGAAGCTTTCTTT
CDR3 protein: CASSPRGGMREAFF

clone size: .
V gene: TRBV5-5
D gene: .
J gene: TRBJ2-3
CDR3 DNA: TGTGCCAGCAGCTTGTTCTCGGCGGGTCAAGATACGCAGTATTTT
CDR3 protein: CASSLFSAGQDTQYF

clone size: .
V gene: TRBV5-4
D gene: .
J gene: TRBJ1-2
CDR3 DNA: TGTGCCAGCAGCTTGGACGTAGAGCGGGGCTATGGCTACACCTTC
CDR3 protein: CASSLDVERGYGYTF